This T cell receptor beta chain was observed in a study of blood T cell repertoires in COVID-19 (dated by TCRdb to 2020 to 2022). A note on the overall study: Samples from collaborators originated in the United States, Italy and Spain and spanned both the acute and convalescent phases of COVID-19. The prospective study material was composed of cDNA or gDNA derived from T cells, B-cell-depleted T cells, or PBMCs. Subjects who had been exposed to COVID-19, were actively infected with it, or had recovered from it provided the deeply sampled blood TCRbeta repertoires that made up the dataset. The repertoires were released in a freely available public database meant as a resource for research on the immune response to SARS-CoV-2. Samples were obtained from the ongoing ImmuneRACE study (first 160 participants) and from some 1,300 subjects provided by 6 global collaborators. Sample metadata almost always included a de-identified subject ID, COVID-19 status, age in years and sex. Where available, HLA class I and class II types were taken from metadata supplied by the sample provider and were not determined by assay-based typing.

A word on this clone: Which antigen it targets is not known. The sample holds no much larger clone one base away, and base qualities are not on file. This sample also contains other DNA sequences that code for the same CDR3.

The germline V gene (reference sequence) supplies CDR1 MNHEY and CDR2 SMNVEV. The V and J ends are trimmed by 5 bases and 2 bases, leaving 9 bases between them. Its CDR3 holds 13 amino acids, cysteine through phenylalanine. CDR3 DNA is the only sequence kept; it has 39 bases, read in frame from the first base. Overall study results and their limits: Clinical and demographic metadata were provided uncurated, with the amount varying by source and participant.

TCRbeta CDR3 regions were amplified from genomic DNA by means of the immunoSEQ Assay, a bias-controlled multiplex PCR. The published analysis was carried out like this. Within the assay, amplification of reference gene primers was used to estimate how many nucleated cells each sample contained. To quantify the absolute abundance of each unique TCRbeta CDR3 rearrangement, sequence reads were collapsed and filtered. For each sample, productive Simpson clonality was calculated as the square root of Simpson's diversity index across productive rearrangements. Held by TCRdb, this immuneACCESS table contains in-frame sequences only and omits some clones. Under half of the omission traces to an unresolved V gene where checked; the cause of the rest is unknown. The V and J calls and the clone size are those of that table, but D and trimming were determined from the DNA. This sample comprises under 300,000 clones, 90% of them detected only once. Of the sample, approximately 2.3% falls within the top ten clones.

At one collaborating source in Seattle, patients were enrolled during active infection and were followed longitudinally through the course of disease. Each collaborating institution followed its own protocols to collect whole blood in K2EDTA tubes. Collaborator samples were shipped for TCRbeta analysis as frozen whole blood, isolated PBMCs, or DNA extracted from either sample type. The receptor's source is a woman aged 55-69 years with COVID-19, enrolled during active disease. Recombination connected TRBV27 to TRBJ1-2; perhaps TRBD1 is the D gene, with 6 bases matching. Source material: peripheral blood. The CDR3 region has the sequence CASSRTANYGYTF. Here is the DNA: TGTGCCAGCAGTAGGACAGCAAACTATGGCTACACCTTC.